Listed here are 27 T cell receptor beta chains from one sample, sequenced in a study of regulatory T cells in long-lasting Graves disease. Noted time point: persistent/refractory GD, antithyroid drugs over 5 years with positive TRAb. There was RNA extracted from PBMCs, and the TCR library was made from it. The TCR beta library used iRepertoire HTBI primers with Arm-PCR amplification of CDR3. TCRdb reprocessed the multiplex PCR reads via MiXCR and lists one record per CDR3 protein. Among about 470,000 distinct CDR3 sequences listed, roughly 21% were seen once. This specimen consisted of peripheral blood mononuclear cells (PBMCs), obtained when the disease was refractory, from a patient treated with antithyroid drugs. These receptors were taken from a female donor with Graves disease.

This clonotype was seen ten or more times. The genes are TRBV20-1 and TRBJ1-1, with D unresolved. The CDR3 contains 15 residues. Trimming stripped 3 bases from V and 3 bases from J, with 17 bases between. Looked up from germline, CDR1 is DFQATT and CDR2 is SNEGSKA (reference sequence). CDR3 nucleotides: TGCAGTGCTAGTTTGCCAGGACGAACCGACACTGAAGCTTTCTTT. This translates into CSASLPGRTDTEAFF.

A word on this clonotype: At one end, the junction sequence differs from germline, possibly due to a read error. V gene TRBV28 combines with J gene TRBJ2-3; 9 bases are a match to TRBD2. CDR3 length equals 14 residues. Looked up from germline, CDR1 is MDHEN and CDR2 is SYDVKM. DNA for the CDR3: TGTGCCAGCAGTCGGACCCTAATTAGCGGGAGTGGCCCCTTT. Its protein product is CASSRTLISGSGPF.

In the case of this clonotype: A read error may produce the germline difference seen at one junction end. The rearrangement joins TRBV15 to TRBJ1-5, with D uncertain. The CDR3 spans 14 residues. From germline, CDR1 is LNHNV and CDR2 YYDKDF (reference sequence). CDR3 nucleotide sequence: TGTGCCACCCGCAGAGAAAGGGACAATCAGCCCCAGCATTTT. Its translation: CATRRERDNQPQHF.

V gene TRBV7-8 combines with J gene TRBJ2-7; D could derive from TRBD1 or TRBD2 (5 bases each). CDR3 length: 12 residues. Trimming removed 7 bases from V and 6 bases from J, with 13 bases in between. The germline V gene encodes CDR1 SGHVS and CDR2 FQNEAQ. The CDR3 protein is CASTVTGAEQYF. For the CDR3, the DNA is TGTGCCAGCACAGTGACCGGGGCCGAGCAGTACTTC. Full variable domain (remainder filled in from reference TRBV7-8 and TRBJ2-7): GAGVSQSPRYKVAKRGQDVALRCDPISGHVSLFWYQQALGQGPEFLTYFQNEAQLDKSGLPSDRFFAERPEGSVSTLKIQRTQQEDSAVYLCASTVTGAEQYFGPGTRLTVT.

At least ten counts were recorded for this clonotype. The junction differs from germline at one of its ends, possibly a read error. CDR3 loop: CASSLLGGEAFF. In DNA form, the CDR3 reads TGTGCCAGCAGTTTATTAGGCGGCGAAGCTTTCTTT. V gene TRBV5-1 combines with J gene TRBJ1-1; D unclear. CDR3 length: 12 amino acids. Germline V lookup: CDR1 SGHRS, CDR2 YFSETQ.

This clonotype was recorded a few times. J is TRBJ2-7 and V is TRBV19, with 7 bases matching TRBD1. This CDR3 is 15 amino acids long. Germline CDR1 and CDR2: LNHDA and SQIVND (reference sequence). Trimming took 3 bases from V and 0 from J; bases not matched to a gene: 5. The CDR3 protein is CASSIRGKSSYEQYF. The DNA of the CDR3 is TGTGCCAGTAGTATCAGGGGGAAATCCTCCTACGAGCAGTACTTC. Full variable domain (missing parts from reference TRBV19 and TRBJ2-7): DGGITQSPKYLFRKEGQNVTLSCEQNLNHDAMYWYRQDPGQGLRLIYYSQIVNDFQKGDIAEGYSVSREKKESFPLTVTSAQKNPTAFYLCASSIRGKSSYEQYFGPGTRLTVT.

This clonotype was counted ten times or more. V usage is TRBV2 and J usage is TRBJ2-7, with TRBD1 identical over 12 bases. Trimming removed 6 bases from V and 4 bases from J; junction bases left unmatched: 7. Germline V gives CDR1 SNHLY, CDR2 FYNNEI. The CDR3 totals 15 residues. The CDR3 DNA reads TGTGCCAGCAGCGAGGGGACAGGGGGCTGTTACGAGCAGTACTTC. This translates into CASSEGTGGCYEQYF.

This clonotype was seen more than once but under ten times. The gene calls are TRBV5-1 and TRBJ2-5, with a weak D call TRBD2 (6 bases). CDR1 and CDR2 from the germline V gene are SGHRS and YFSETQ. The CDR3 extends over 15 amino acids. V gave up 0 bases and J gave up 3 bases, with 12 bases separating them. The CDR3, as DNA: TGCGCCAGCAGCTTGGAGGGCAGGAGGGAAGAGACCCAGTACTTC. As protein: CASSLEGRREETQYF.

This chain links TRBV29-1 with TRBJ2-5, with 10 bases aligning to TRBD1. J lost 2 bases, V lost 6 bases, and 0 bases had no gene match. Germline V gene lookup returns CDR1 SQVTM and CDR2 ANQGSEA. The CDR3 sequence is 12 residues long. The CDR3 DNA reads TGCAGCGTGGGACAGGGGCAAGAGACCCAGTACTTC. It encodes CSVGQGQETQYF.

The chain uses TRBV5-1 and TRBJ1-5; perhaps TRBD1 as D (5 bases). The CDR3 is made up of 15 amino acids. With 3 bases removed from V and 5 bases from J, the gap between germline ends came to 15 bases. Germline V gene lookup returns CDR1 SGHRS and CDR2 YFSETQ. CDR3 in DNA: TGCGCCAGCAGCTCCGTCCCCGACAGTTATCAGCCCCAGCATTTT. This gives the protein CASSSVPDSYQPQHF. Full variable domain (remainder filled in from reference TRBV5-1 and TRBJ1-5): KAGVTQTPRYLIKTRGQQVTLSCSPISGHRSVSWYQQTPGQGLQFLFEYFSETQRNKGNFPGRFSGRQFSNSRSEMNVSTLELGDSALYLCASSSVPDSYQPQHFGDGTRLSIL.

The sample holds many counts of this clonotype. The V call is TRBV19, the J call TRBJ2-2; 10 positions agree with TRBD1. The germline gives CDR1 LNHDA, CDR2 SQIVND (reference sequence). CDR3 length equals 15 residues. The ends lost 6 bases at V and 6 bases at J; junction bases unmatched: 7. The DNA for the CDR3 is TGTGCCAGTAGCCCCCGGGACAGGGGATCCGGGGAGCTGTTTTTT. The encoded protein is CASSPRDRGSGELFF. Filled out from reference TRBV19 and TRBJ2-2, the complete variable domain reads DGGITQSPKYLFRKEGQNVTLSCEQNLNHDAMYWYRQDPGQGLRLIYYSQIVNDFQKGDIAEGYSVSREKKESFPLTVTSAQKNPTAFYLCASSPRDRGSGELFFGEGSRLTVL.

CDR3 residues: CASSYSRPIGDQPQHF. CDR3 DNA: TGTGCCAGCAGTTACTCGAGGCCGATCGGGGACCAGCCCCAGCATTTT. The chain employs TRBV6-5 and TRBJ1-5; tentative D call: TRBD1 (5 bases). CDR1 is MNHEY and CDR2 is SVGAGI in the germline V gene. Trimming took 0 bases from V and 7 from J, leaving 16 bases between them. This CDR3 has 16 residues.

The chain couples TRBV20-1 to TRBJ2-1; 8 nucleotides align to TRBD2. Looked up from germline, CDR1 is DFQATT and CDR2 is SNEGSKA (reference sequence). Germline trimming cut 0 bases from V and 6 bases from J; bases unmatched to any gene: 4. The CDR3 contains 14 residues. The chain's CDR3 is CSARDGGGSNEQFF. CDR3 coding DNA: TGCAGTGCTAGAGATGGCGGGGGGTCCAATGAGCAGTTCTTC.

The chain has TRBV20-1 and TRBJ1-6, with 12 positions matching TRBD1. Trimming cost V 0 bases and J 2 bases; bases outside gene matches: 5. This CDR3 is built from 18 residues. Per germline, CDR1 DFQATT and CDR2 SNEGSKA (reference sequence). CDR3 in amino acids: CSARDPGQGATYNSPLHF. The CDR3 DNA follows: TGCAGTGCTAGAGATCCGGGACAGGGGGCTACCTATAATTCACCCCTCCACTTT.

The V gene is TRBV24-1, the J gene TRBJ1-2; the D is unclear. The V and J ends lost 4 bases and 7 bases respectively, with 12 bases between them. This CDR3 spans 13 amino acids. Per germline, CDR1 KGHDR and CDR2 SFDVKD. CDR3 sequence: CATSDNGVLGYTF. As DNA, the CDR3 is TGTGCCACCAGTGACAATGGTGTCCTTGGCTACACCTTC.

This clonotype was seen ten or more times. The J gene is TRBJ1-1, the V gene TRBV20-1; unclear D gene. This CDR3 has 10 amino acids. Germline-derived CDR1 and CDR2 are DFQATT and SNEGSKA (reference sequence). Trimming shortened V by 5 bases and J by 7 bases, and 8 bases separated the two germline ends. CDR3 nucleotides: TGCAGTGCTCACAATTATGAAGCTTTCTTT. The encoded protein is CSAHNYEAFF.

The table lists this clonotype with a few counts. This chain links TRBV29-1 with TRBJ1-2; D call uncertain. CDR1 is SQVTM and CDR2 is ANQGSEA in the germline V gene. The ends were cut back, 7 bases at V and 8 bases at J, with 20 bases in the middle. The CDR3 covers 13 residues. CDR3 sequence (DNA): TGCAGCGCAAACGACATCCGGGTGGGGGGCTACACCTTC. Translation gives CSANDIRVGGYTF.

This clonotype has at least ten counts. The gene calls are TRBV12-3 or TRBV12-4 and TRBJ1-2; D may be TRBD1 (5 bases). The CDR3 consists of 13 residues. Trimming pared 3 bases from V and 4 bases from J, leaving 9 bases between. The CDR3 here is CASSFGDGYGYTF. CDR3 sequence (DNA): TGTGCCAGCAGTTTCGGGGACGGCTATGGCTACACCTTC.

CDR3 loop: CATSDTGTGTGEQYF. The CDR3 nucleotides are TGTGCCACCAGTGACACCGGGACAGGGACGGGTGAGCAGTACTTC. V usage is TRBV24-1 and J usage is TRBJ2-7, with 9 bases that match TRBD1. CDR1 is KGHDR and CDR2 is SFDVKD in the germline V gene. CDR3 length: 15 amino acids. With 4 bases clipped from V and 7 bases from J, the junction kept 10 bases outside the gene matches.

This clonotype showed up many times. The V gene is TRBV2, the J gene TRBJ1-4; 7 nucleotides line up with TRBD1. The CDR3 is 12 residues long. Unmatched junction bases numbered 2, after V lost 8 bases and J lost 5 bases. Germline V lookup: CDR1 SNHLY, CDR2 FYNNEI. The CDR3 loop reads CASDRANEKLFF. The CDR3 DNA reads TGTGCCAGCGACAGGGCAAATGAAAAACTGTTTTTT. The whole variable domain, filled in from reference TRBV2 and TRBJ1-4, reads EPEVTQTPSHQVTQMGQEVILRCVPISNHLYFYWYRQILGQKVEFLVSFYNNEISEKSEIFDDQFSVERPDGSNFTLKIRSTKLEDSAMYFCASDRANEKLFFGSGTQLSVL.

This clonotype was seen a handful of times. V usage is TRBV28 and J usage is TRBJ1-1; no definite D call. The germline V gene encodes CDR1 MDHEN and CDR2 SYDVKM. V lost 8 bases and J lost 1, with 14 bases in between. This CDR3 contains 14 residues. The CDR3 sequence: CASLPRRENTEAFF. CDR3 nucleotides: TGTGCCAGCCTACCCCGGAGGGAGAACACTGAAGCTTTCTTT.

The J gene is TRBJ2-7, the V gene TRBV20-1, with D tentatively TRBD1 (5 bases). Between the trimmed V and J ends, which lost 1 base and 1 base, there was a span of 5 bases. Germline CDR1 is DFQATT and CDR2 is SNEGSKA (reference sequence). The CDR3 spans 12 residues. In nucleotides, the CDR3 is TGCAGTGCTAGAGCAGGGTCCTACGAGCAGTACTTC. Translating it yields CSARAGSYEQYF.

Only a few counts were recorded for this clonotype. CDR3 bases: TGCAGTGCTAGAGTGCCAGGGGACCATAGCCGCAATCAGCCCCAGCATTTT. It translates to CSARVPGDHSRNQPQHF. The rearrangement joins TRBV20-1 to TRBJ1-5, with D perhaps matching TRBD1 (6 bases). The V end lost 1 base, the J end lost 2 bases, and 18 bases lay between the germline ends. Per the germline V gene, CDR1 is DFQATT and CDR2 is SNEGSKA (reference sequence). There are 17 residues in the CDR3.

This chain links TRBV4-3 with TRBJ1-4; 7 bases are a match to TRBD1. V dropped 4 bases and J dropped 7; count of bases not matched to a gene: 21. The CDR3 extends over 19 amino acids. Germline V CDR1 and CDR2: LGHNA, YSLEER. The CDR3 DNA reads TGCGCCAGCAGCCCCGGAGGGGAGAGACAGGGTATGAGAGGTGAAAAACTGTTTTTT. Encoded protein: CASSPGGERQGMRGEKLFF.

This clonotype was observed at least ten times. CDR3: CASSYSGALNYGYTF. The CDR3 DNA reads TGTGCCAGCAGTTACTCAGGTGCCCTCAACTATGGCTACACCTTC. The chain joins TRBV6-2 or TRBV6-3 to TRBJ1-2; D gene unclear. This CDR3 comprises 15 residues. Germline CDR1 is MNHEY and CDR2 is SVGEGT. Trimming left V 0 bases short and J 2 bases short, with 10 bases between.

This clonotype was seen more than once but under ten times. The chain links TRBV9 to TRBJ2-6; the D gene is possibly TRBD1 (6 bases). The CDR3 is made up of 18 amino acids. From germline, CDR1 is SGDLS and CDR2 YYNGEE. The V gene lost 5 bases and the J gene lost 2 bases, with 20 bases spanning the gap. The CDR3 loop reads CASSDLTGTPTGANVLTF. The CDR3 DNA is TGTGCCAGCAGTGACCTAACAGGGACCCCGACTGGGGCCAACGTCCTGACTTTC.

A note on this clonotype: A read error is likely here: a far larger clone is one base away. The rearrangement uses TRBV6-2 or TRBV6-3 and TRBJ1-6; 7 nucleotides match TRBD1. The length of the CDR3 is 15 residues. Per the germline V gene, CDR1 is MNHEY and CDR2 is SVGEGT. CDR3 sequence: CVSSYLTGVGSPLHF. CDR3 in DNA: TGTGTCAGCAGTTACCTCACAGGGGTAGGCTCACCCCTCCACTTT.